This T cell receptor beta chain was retrieved from a study of yellow fever vaccine responses in identical twins. TCRdb independently ran MiXCR on the RT-PCR reads; one entry per CDR3 protein. The sample lists about 2,100 distinct CDR3 sequences, about 83% occurring once. Turning to this clonotype: No antigen is known for it.

Whole-study findings and limits: It has been reported that, in twins, the vaccine T cell response seemed partly convergent and partly personalized.

Deletions cut 4 bases from V and 5 bases from J, with 11 bases between. The CDR3 is 14 residues long. CDR1 is SNHLY and CDR2 is FYNNEI in the germline V gene. The source is a young woman who received the yellow fever vaccine. The chain combines TRBV2 with TRBJ2-2; D is unresolved. The specimen was T cells from blood (PBMCs), unsorted or a sorted subset (not recorded which), collected before or after yellow fever vaccination (not recorded which). This chain's CDR3 is CASSVVAETGELFF. The CDR3 DNA reads TGTGCCAGCAGTGTAGTCGCGGAAACCGGGGAGCTGTTTTTT. Combining the CDR3 with reference TRBV2 and TRBJ2-2 gives the whole variable domain EPEVTQTPSHQVTQMGQEVILRCVPISNHLYFYWYRQILGQKVEFLVSFYNNEISEKSEIFDDQFSVERPDGSNFTLKIRSTKLEDSAMYFCASSVVAETGELFFGEGSRLTVL.